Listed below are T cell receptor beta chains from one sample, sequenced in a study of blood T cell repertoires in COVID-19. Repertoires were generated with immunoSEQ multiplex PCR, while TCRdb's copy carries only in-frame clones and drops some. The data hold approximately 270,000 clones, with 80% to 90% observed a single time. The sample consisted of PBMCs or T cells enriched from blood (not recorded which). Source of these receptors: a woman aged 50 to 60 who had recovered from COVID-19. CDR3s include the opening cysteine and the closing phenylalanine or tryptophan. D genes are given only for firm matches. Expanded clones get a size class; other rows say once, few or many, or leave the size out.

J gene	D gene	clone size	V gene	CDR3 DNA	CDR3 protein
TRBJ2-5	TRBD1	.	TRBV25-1	TGTGCCAGCAGTGAATGGGAGACAGGGTATGGAGAGACCCAGTACTTC	CASSEWETGYGETQYF
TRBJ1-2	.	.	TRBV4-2	TGTGCCAGCAGCCAAGACCGGGTCCGGGGCTACACCTTC	CASSQDRVRGYTF
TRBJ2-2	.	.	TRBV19	TGTGCCAGTAGTTTCGGGGGGACAGCGGGAGCGAACACCGGGGAGCTGTTTTTT	CASSFGGTAGANTGELFF
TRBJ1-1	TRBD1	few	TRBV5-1	TGCGCCAGCAGCTTGAACAGGGGAGGAACTGAAGCTTTCTTT	CASSLNRGGTEAFF
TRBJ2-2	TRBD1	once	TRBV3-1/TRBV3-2	TGTGCCAGCAGCCATGGAGCACTTTACAGGGGGTCGGACACCGGGGAGCTGTTTTTT	CASSHGALYRGSDTGELFF
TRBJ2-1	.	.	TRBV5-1	TGCGCCAGCAGCGCCCAGGGTGAGCAGTTCTTC	CASSAQGEQFF
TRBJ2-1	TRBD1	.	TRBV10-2	TGCGCCAGCAGTGGGACAGGAACATACAATGAGCAGTTCTTC	CASSGTGTYNEQFF
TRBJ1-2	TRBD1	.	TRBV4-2	TGTGCCAGCAGCCAAGACAGGGGGCGGCTTCATGGCTACACCTTC	CASSQDRGRLHGYTF
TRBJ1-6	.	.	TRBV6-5	TGTGCCAGCAGCTATCCCGGGAATTCACCCCTCCACTTT	CASSYPGNSPLHF
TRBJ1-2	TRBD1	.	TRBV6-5	TGTGCCAGCAGTTACGACCTTACAGGGGTTGGGGGCTACACCTTC	CASSYDLTGVGGYTF
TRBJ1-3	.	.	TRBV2	TGTGCCAGCAGTGATCAGGGCGAGGGAAACACCATATATTTT	CASSDQGEGNTIYF
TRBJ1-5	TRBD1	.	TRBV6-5	TGTGCCAGCAGTTACGGACAGGGAAGGCCCCAGCATTTT	CASSYGQGRPQHF
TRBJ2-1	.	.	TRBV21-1	TGTGCCAGCAGCAAATGTGGGACTAGCGGGGGAAGCTCCTACAATGAGCAGTTCTTC	CASSKCGTSGGSSYNEQFF
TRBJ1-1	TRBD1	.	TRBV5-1	TGCGCCAGCAGCACGAGGACAGGGGGCGATGAAGCTTTCTTT	CASSTRTGGDEAFF
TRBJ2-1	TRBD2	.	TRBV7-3	TGTGCCAGCAGCCCCGGACTAGCCCCTTACAATGAGCAGTTCTTC	CASSPGLAPYNEQFF
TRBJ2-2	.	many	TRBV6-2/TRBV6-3	TGTGCCAGCAGCCTCGGACAGAACGCGAACACCGGGGAGCTGTTTTTT	CASSLGQNANTGELFF
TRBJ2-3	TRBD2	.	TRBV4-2	TGTGCCAGCAGCCAAACAACTAGCGGGAGCACAGATACGCAGTATTTT	CASSQTTSGSTDTQYF
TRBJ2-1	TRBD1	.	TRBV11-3	TGTGCCAGCGGGCCAGGGGGTGCACGATCCTACAATGAGCAGTTCTTC	CASGPGGARSYNEQFF
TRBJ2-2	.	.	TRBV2	TGTGCCAGCAACCTACTTGGGGGGTCTACCGGGGAGCTGTTTTTT	CASNLLGGSTGELFF
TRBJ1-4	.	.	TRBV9	TGTGCCAGCAGCCCCGGGACACTACCGGGAGAAAAACTGTTTTTT	CASSPGTLPGEKLFF
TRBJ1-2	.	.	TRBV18	TGTGCCAGCTCACCAGGTCAGGACTACTATGGCTACACCTTC	CASSPGQDYYGYTF
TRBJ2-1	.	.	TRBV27	TGTGCCAGCAGTGGTCTAGGATCGACCTACAATGAGCAGTTCTTC	CASSGLGSTYNEQFF
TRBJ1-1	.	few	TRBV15	TGTGCCACCAGCAGAGACCAGAGGAAGACTGAAGCTTTCTTT	CATSRDQRKTEAFF
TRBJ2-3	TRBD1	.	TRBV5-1	TGCGCCAGCAGCTCCAGGGGGAGTGGTAGTCCAGATACGCAGTATTTT	CASSSRGSGSPDTQYF
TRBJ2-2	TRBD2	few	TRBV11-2	TGTGCCGGAACCGGACTAGCGGGAGTATTAGGCGGGGAGCTGTTTTTT	CAGTGLAGVLGGELFF
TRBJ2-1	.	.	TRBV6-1	TGTGCCAGCAGTGAAAGACGCGGGAAAATCAATGAGCAGTTCTTC	CASSERRGKINEQFF
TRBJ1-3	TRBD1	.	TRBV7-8	TGTGCCAGCAGCTTAGTCACCCGACAGGGGGGTAGCTCTTTCAGAAACACCATATATTTT	CASSLVTRQGGSSFRNTIYF
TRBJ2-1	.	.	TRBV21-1	TGTGCCAGCAGCAAATGGCCCCGGGGGCGGGAGTGGTCCTACAATGAGCAGTTCTTC	CASSKWPRGREWSYNEQFF
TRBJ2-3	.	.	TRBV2	TGTGCCTCCGAGGAGGGGTGGCCAGATACGCAGTATTTT	CASEEGWPDTQYF
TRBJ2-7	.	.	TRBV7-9	TGTGCCAGCAGCCCTAGACTAGAGCCCTACGAGCAGTACTTC	CASSPRLEPYEQYF